A single sample is the source of the 3 T cell receptor beta chains below, sequenced in a study of shared clonotypes between healthy human individuals. Repertoires were generated with immunoSEQ multiplex PCR, while TCRdb's copy carries only in-frame clones and drops some. The table records around 550,000 clones, almost 97% of them present only once. Sequenced material: naive CD4+ T cells sorted from blood. The subset is: CD45RA+ positively selected. The receptors stem from a woman in her twenties or thirties in good health.

This clone was seen only once. The J gene is TRBJ2-3, the V gene TRBV10-3; possible D gene TRBD1, 6 bases. Looked up from germline, CDR1 is ENHRY and CDR2 is SYGVKD. The CDR3 is made up of 14 amino acids. V was clipped by 3 bases and J by 3 bases, with 10 bases between them. The CDR3 here is CAISDRGMTDTQYF. The CDR3 bases are TGTGCCATCAGTGACAGGGGCATGACAGATACGCAGTATTTT.

The chain joins TRBV5-1 to TRBJ2-7, with D perhaps being TRBD1 or TRBD2 (6 bases each). CDR1 is SGHRS, CDR2 YFSETQ, per germline. V was trimmed by 0 bases and J by 2 bases, leaving 15 bases between them. The CDR3 has 16 amino acids. This chain's CDR3 is CASSLALTGAAYEQYF. CDR3 sequence (DNA): TGCGCCAGCAGCTTGGCCTTGACGGGGGCGGCCTACGAGCAGTACTTC.

V is TRBV28 and J is TRBJ1-5; D may be TRBD1 (6 bases). Trimming took 3 bases from V and 4 from J, leaving 16 bases between them. The CDR3 sequence is 16 residues long. Germline V lookup: CDR1 MDHEN, CDR2 SYDVKM. The CDR3: CASSFFSGHFNQPQHF. CDR3 nucleotide sequence: TGTGCCAGCAGTTTTTTTTCGGGACACTTTAATCAGCCCCAGCATTTT.